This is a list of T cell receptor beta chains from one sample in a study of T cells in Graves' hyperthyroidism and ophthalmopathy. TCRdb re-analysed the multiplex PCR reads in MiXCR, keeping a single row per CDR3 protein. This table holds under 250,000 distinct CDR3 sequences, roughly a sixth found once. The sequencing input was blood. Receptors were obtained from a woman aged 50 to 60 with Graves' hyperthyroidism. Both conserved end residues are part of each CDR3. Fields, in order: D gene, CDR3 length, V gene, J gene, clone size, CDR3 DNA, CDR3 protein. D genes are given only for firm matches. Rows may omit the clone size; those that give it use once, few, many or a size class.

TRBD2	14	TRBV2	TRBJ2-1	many	TGTGCCAGCACCACGGGGGGGTCTTTCGGTGAGCAGTTCTTC	CASTTGGSFGEQFF
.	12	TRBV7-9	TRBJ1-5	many	TGTGCCAGCTCGGGCAGTAATCAGCCCCAGCATTTT	CASSGSNQPQHF
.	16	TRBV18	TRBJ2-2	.	TGTGCCAGCTCACCCCAGGCCAGCGGGAACACCGGGGAGCTGTTTTTT	CASSPQASGNTGELFF
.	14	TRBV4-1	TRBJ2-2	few	TGCGCCAGCAGCCAAGATTTGGACACCGGGGAGCTGTTTTTT	CASSQDLDTGELFF
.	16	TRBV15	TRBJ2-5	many	TGTGCCACCAGCAGAACCACGGGGACTGGGCAAGAGACCCAGTACTTC	CATSRTTGTGQETQYF
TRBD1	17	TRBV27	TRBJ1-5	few	TGTGCCAGCAGTCCGCTATATCTAGACAGGGAGAATCAGCCCCAGCATTTT	CASSPLYLDRENQPQHF
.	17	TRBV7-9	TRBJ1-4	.	TGTGCCAGCAGCCCCGGACACAGAACACCAACTAATGAAAAACTGTTTTTT	CASSPGHRTPTNEKLFF
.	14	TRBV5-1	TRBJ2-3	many	TGCGCCAGCAGAAAAGACCATGGCACAGATACGCAGTATTTT	CASRKDHGTDTQYF
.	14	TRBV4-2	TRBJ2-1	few	TGTGCCAGCAGCCAGGACAGATCCTACAATGAGCAGTTCTTC	CASSQDRSYNEQFF
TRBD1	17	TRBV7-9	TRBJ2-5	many	TGTGCCAGCAGCTTGCGTGGGGAGACAGGGTTATCAGAGACCCAGTACTTC	CASSLRGETGLSETQYF
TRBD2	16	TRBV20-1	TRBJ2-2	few	TGCAGTGCTAGTAGGGCGGGAGGGCCGGGCACCGGGGAGCTGTTTTTT	CSASRAGGPGTGELFF
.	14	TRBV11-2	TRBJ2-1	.	TGTGCCAGCAGCTTAGTTCAGGGTGTAAATGAGCAGTTCTTC	CASSLVQGVNEQFF
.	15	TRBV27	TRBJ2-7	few	TGTGCCAGCAGTTTAGAGGTCGGAAACCCCTACGAGCAGTACTTC	CASSLEVGNPYEQYF
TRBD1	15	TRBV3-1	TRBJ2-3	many	TGTGCCAGCAGCCCGGGGACAGGGAGAGGAGATACGCAGTATTTT	CASSPGTGRGDTQYF
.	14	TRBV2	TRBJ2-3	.	TGTGCCAGCAGTTTTAGCCAAGGAACAGATACGCAGTATTTT	CASSFSQGTDTQYF
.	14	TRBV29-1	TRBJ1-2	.	TGCAGCGTTACAGGGTCGGCGGCTAACTATGGCTACACCTTC	CSVTGSAANYGYTF
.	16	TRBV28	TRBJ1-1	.	TGTGCCAGCAGTGAACCGCTTGACAGCATGAACACTGAAGCTTTCTTT	CASSEPLDSMNTEAFF
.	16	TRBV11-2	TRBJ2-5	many	TGTGCCAGCAGCTTAGATAGGGGACTGCCCCAAGAGACCCAGTACTTC	CASSLDRGLPQETQYF
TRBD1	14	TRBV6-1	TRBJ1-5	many	TGTGCCAGCACGGGGACAGGGGGCGGTCAGCCCCAGCATTTT	CASTGTGGGQPQHF
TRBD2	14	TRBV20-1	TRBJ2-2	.	TGCAGTGCTAGTGGTAGCGGGTGGGCCAGGGAGCTGTTTTTT	CSASGSGWARELFF
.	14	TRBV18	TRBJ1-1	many	TGTGCCAGCTCTGCCGGAATTTCGGACACTGAAGCTTTCTTT	CASSAGISDTEAFF
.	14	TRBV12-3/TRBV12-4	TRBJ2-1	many	TGTGCCAGCAATGACGGGAGCTCCTACAATGAGCAGTTCTTC	CASNDGSSYNEQFF
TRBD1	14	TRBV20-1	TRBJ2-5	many	TGCAGTGCGATAGGGACAGGGAGGGCTTATTCCCAGTACTTC	CSAIGTGRAYSQYF
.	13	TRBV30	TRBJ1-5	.	TGTGCCTGTTCCCCGGGAGTCACTCAGCCCCAGCATTTT	CACSPGVTQPQHF
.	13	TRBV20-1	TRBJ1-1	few	TGCAGTGCCAAACTAAGATTGAACACTGAAGCTTTCTTT	CSAKLRLNTEAFF
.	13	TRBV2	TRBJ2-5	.	TGTGCCAGCGCTACGGGGGACCAAGAGACCCAGTACTTC	CASATGDQETQYF
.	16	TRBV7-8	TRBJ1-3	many	TGTGCCAGCAGCTTAGCGCCGGGGGGTTCTGGAAACACCATATATTTT	CASSLAPGGSGNTIYF